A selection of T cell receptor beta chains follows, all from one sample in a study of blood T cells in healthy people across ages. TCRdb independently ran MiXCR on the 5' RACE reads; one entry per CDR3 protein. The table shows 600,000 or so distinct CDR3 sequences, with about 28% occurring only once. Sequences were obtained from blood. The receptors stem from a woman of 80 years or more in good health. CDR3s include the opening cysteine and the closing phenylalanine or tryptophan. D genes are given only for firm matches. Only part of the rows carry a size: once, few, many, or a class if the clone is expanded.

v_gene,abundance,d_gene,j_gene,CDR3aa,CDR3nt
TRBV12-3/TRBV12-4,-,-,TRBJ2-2,CASTTKNTGELFF,TGTGCCAGCACAACAAAGAACACCGGGGAGCTGTTTTTT
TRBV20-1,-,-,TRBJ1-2,CSAGRDRPPTNYGYTF,TGCAGTGCTGGCCGAGACAGGCCCCCGACTAACTATGGCTACACCTTC
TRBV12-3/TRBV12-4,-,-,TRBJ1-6,CASSPDTSPLHF,TGTGCCAGCAGCCCAGACACTTCACCCCTCCACTTT
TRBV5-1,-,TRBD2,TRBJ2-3,CASSLVLAGTDTQYF,TGCGCCAGCAGCTTGGTCCTAGCGGGGACAGATACGCAGTATTTT
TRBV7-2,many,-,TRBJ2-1,CASSPPWGASYNEQFF,TGTGCCAGCAGCCCCCCATGGGGCGCGTCCTACAATGAGCAGTTCTTC
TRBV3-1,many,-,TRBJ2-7,CASSQGRRTDEQYF,TGTGCCAGCAGCCAAGGACGCCGAACGGACGAGCAGTACTTC
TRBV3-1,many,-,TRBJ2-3,CASSWTAQGRDTQYF,TGTGCCAGCAGCTGGACAGCCCAGGGTAGAGATACGCAGTATTTT
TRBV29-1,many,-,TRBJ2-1,CSVAPQGGEQFF,TGCAGCGTTGCCCCCCAGGGCGGGGAGCAGTTCTTC
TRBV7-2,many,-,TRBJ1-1,CASSLSPAMNTEAFF,TGTGCCAGCAGCTTATCCCCCGCTATGAACACTGAAGCTTTCTTT
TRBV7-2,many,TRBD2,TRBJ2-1,CASSLLPGGTSGEQFF,TGTGCCAGCAGCTTACTCCCGGGGGGGACCTCGGGGGAGCAGTTCTTC
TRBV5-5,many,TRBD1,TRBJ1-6,CASSLSGGANSPLHF,TGTGCCAGCAGCTTGTCAGGGGGCGCGAATTCACCCCTCCACTTT
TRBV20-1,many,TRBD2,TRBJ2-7,CSVPPPGGLFYEQYF,TGCAGTGTCCCCCCCCCCGGGGGGTTGTTCTACGAGCAGTACTTC
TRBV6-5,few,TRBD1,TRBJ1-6,CASSLGQGLHSPLHF,TGTGCCAGCAGTCTCGGACAGGGCCTTCATTCACCCCTCCACTTT
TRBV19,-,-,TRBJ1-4,CASSITATAYNEKLFF,TGTGCCAGTAGTATCACCGCGACAGCCTATAATGAAAAACTGTTTTTT
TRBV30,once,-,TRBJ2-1,CAWSSRGARPYNEQFF,TGTGCCTGGAGTTCGAGGGGGGCGCGTCCCTACAATGAGCAGTTCTTC
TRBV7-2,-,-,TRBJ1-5,CASSYERDNQPQHF,TGTGCCAGCAGCTACGAGAGGGACAATCAGCCCCAGCATTTT
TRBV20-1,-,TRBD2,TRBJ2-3,CSARDGGSGDTQYF,TGCAGTGCTAGGGACGGGGGGTCGGGAGATACGCAGTATTTT
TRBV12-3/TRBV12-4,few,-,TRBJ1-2,CASKITLGQRRGYTF,TGTGCCAGCAAGATTACGCTTGGACAGCGAAGGGGCTACACCTTC
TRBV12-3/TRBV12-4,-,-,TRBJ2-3,CASTFDAKGEGNTQYF,TGTGCCAGCACCTTCGACGCTAAAGGGGAAGGAAATACGCAGTATTTT
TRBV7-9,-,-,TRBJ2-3,CASSLAGLSDTQYF,TGTGCCAGCAGCTTAGCGGGGCTCTCAGATACGCAGTATTTT
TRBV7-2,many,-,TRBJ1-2,CASEMLSNYGYTF,TGTGCCAGCGAAATGTTGTCTAACTATGGCTACACCTTC
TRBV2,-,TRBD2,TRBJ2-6,CASTLRAGGPYPGANVLTF,TGTGCCAGCACGCTGCGGGCGGGGGGACCCTACCCTGGGGCCAACGTCCTGACTTTC
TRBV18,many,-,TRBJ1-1,CASSPGLTFLANTEAFF,TGTGCCAGCTCACCAGGATTGACGTTCCTCGCCAACACTGAAGCTTTCTTT
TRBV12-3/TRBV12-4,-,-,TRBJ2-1,CASSLAHWGDEQFF,TGTGCCAGCAGTTTAGCGCACTGGGGGGATGAGCAGTTCTTC
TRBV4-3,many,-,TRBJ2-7,CASSQSYQSDYEQYF,TGCGCCAGCAGCCAATCATACCAATCGGACTACGAGCAGTACTTC
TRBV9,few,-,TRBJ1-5,CASSVGGKGNQPQHF,TGTGCCAGCAGCGTAGGCGGGAAGGGCAATCAGCCCCAGCATTTT
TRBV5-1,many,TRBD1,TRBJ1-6,CASSLGYGQASSYNSPLHF,TGCGCCAGCAGCTTGGGGTACGGACAGGCGAGCTCCTATAATTCACCCCTCCACTTT
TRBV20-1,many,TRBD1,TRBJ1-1,CSAGTGGILSTEAFF,TGCAGTGCAGGGACAGGGGGAATCTTGTCTACTGAAGCTTTCTTT
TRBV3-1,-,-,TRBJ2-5,CASSRRASHQETQYF,TGTGCCAGCAGCCGCCGGGCCTCGCACCAAGAGACCCAGTACTTC
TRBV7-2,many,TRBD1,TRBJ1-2,CASSSQAGTGNGYTF,TGTGCCAGCAGCTCCCAGGCCGGGACAGGAAATGGCTACACCTTC
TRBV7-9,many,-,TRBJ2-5,CASSLGPEQQYF,TGTGCCAGCAGCTTAGGACCGGAGCAGCAGTACTTC
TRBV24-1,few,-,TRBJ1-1,CATSDLNTEAFF,TGTGCCACCAGTGACTTGAACACTGAAGCTTTCTTT
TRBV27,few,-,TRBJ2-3,CASRGRGSPDTQYF,TGTGCCAGCAGGGGGCGGGGTAGTCCAGATACGCAGTATTTT
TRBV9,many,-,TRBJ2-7,CASSAAPGFNYEQYF,TGTGCCAGCAGCGCCGCCCCCGGGTTCAACTACGAGCAGTACTTC
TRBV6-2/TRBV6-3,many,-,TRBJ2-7,CASTNPINSYEQYF,TGTGCCAGCACCAACCCCATAAACTCCTACGAGCAGTACTTC
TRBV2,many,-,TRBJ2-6,CATTNERRSGANVLTF,TGTGCCACTACAAACGAGCGCCGCTCTGGGGCCAACGTCCTGACTTTC
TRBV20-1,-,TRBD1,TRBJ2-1,CSAMGTGSYNEQFF,TGCAGTGCTATGGGGACAGGGTCCTACAATGAGCAGTTCTTC
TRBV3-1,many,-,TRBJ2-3,CASSQTGAVTDTQYF,TGTGCCAGCAGCCAAACGGGGGCGGTTACAGATACGCAGTATTTT
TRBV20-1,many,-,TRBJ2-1,CSASDPAVYNEQFF,TGCAGTGCGAGTGACCCAGCCGTATACAATGAGCAGTTCTTC
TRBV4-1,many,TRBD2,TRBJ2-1,CASSTPGLAGDNEQFF,TGCGCCAGCAGCACCCCGGGACTAGCGGGGGACAATGAGCAGTTCTTC
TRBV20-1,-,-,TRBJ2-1,CSAKLSYNEQFF,TGCAGTGCTAAGCTTTCCTACAATGAGCAGTTCTTC
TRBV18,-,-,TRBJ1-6,CASSPPRVGNSPLHF,TGTGCCAGCTCACCCCCCAGGGTTGGTAATTCACCCCTCCACTTT